These T cell receptor beta chains were read from a single sample in a study of T cells after yellow fever vaccination. In TCRdb, the 5' RACE reads were re-called with MiXCR into one record per CDR3 protein. This table holds around 600,000 distinct CDR3 sequences, around 12% found once. Sample: PBMCs, taken on the day of the yellow fever booster vaccination. The receptor set was obtained from a young man who received the YFV17D yellow fever vaccine. Both conserved end residues are part of each CDR3. The D gene is left open where the match is weak. A row's size may be missing; if present it is once, few, many or a size class.

size,D,J,V,DNA,CDR3
.,TRBD1,TRBJ1-2,TRBV19,TGTGCCAGTAGACTCGGGACAGTCAACTATGGCTACACCTTC,CASRLGTVNYGYTF
few,.,TRBJ2-2,TRBV7-2,TGTGCCAGCAGCTTAGCGGGGACGGGAACCGGGGAGCTGTTTTTT,CASSLAGTGTGELFF
.,.,TRBJ1-1,TRBV10-3,TGTGCCATCAGTGGGTCAGGCACTGAAGCTTTCTTT,CAISGSGTEAFF
.,TRBD1,TRBJ1-2,TRBV7-9,TGTGCCAGCAGCTTAGCCACAGGGGATGGCTACACCTTC,CASSLATGDGYTF
.,TRBD1,TRBJ2-7,TRBV27,TGTGCCAGCAGTAAGACGGGACAGGGGACCTACGAGCAGTACTTC,CASSKTGQGTYEQYF
.,.,TRBJ2-2,TRBV19,TGTGCCAGTAGTATTGTCGCCCGCTTCGCGCGGGAGAACACCGGGGAGCTGTTTTTT,CASSIVARFARENTGELFF
.,TRBD2,TRBJ2-7,TRBV3-1,TGTGCCAGCAGCCAGGGCCCTAGCGGAAGCTCCTACGAGCAGTACTTC,CASSQGPSGSSYEQYF
few,TRBD2,TRBJ2-1,TRBV6-4,TGTGCCAGCAGTGCTAGCGGGAACGACAATGAGCAGTTCTTC,CASSASGNDNEQFF
few,TRBD1,TRBJ1-4,TRBV7-2,TGTGCCAGCACCCGGACAGGGAGCGGCGAAAAACTGTTTTTT,CASTRTGSGEKLFF
few,.,TRBJ2-3,TRBV20-1,TGCAGTGCTAGAGATTTGGAGGGGGGCACAGATACGCAGTATTTT,CSARDLEGGTDTQYF
.,TRBD2,TRBJ2-1,TRBV20-1,TGCAGTGCTCGGGACTATCAGGCGCTCAATGAGCAGTTCTTC,CSARDYQALNEQFF
few,.,TRBJ2-5,TRBV9,TGTGCCAGCAGCCCGCGGATCGGGGGACGGGGTGAGACCCAGTACTTC,CASSPRIGGRGETQYF
.,.,TRBJ1-5,TRBV7-2,TGTGCCAGCAGCTTAAACAGGGTTGACCAGCCCCAGCATTTT,CASSLNRVDQPQHF
many,.,TRBJ1-1,TRBV7-2,TGTGCCAGCAGACTAGGGAGTCTGAACACTGAAGCTTTCTTT,CASRLGSLNTEAFF
.,TRBD2,TRBJ2-3,TRBV4-1,TGCGCCAGCAGCCAAGAAGCTAGCGGGAGGGCAGATACGCAGTATTTT,CASSQEASGRADTQYF
.,.,TRBJ2-7,TRBV15,TGTGCCACCAGAAGTGCTCTCGGGGGCTACGAGCAGTACTTC,CATRSALGGYEQYF
.,.,TRBJ2-1,TRBV7-2,TGTGCCAGCAGCTTATTCGGCGGAAATGAGCAGTTCTTC,CASSLFGGNEQFF
many,.,TRBJ2-1,TRBV3-1,TGTGCCAGCAGCCAAGATGCTATATCGTCGAGCTCCTACAATGAGCAGTTCTTC,CASSQDAISSSSYNEQFF
few,.,TRBJ2-4,TRBV7-2,TGTGCCAGCAGCTTAGACCCAGCGTTAGCCAAAAACATTCAGTACTTC,CASSLDPALAKNIQYF
.,TRBD2,TRBJ2-7,TRBV18,TGTGCCAGCTCACAAGGGACTAGCGGGAGGGCCGGTTCCTACGAGCAGTACTTC,CASSQGTSGRAGSYEQYF
.,.,TRBJ1-1,TRBV20-1,TGCAGTGCTAGAGATATGAGGAACACTGAAGCTTTCTTT,CSARDMRNTEAFF
.,.,TRBJ2-7,TRBV2,TGTGCCAGCAGAGGGATAGGCTACGAGCAGTACTTC,CASRGIGYEQYF